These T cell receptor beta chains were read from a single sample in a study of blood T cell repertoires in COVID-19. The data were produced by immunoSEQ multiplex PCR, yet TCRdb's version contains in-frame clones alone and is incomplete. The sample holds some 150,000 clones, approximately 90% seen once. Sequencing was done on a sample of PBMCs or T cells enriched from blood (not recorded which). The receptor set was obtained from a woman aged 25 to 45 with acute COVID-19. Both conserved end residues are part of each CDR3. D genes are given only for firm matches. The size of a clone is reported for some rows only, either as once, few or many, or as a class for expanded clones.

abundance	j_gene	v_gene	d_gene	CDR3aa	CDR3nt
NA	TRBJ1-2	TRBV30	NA	CAWWALPRSYGYTF	TGTGCCTGGTGGGCCCTCCCGCGTAGCTATGGCTACACCTTC
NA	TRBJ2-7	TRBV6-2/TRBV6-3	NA	CASSSSSHDEQYF	NA
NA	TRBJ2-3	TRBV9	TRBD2	CASSATSVGGDTQYF	TGTGCCAGCAGCGCGACTAGCGTGGGGGGAGATACGCAGTATTTT
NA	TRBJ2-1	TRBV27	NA	CASRPGLGINEQFF	TGTGCCAGCAGGCCGGGACTGGGGATCAATGAGCAGTTCTTC
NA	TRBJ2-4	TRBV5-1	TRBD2	CASSSLTSGDAKNIQYF	TGCGCCAGCAGCTCCCTGACTAGCGGGGACGCCAAAAACATTCAGTACTTC
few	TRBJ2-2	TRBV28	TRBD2	CASSYLPLREGMLNTGELFF	TGTGCCAGCAGTTACCTTCCGTTGAGGGAGGGTATGCTGAACACCGGGGAGCTGTTTTTT
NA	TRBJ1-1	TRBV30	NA	CACHRVTEAFF	TGTGCCTGTCACAGGGTAACTGAAGCTTTCTTT
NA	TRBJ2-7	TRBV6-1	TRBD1	CASSETGTGTYEQYF	TGTGCCAGCAGTGAGACCGGGACAGGGACCTACGAGCAGTACTTC
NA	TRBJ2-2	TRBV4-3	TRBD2	CASSLLAGSNTGELFF	TGCGCCAGCAGCCTCCTAGCGGGCTCGAACACCGGGGAGCTGTTTTTT
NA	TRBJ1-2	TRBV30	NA	CAWVSPGTSNYGYTF	TGTGCCTGGGTATCTCCGGGAACCTCTAACTATGGCTACACCTTC
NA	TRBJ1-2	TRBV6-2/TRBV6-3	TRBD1	CASSRTGTGYTF	TGTGCCAGCAGCCGGACAGGGACGGGCTACACCTTC
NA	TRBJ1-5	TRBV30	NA	CAWSVSWGDQPQHF	TGTGCCTGGAGTGTAAGTTGGGGGGATCAGCCCCAGCATTTT
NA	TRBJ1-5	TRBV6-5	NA	CASSWAQSRQPQHF	TGTGCCAGCAGCTGGGCCCAAAGCAGGCAGCCCCAGCATTTT
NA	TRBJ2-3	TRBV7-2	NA	CASSLSVGWGVTDTQYF	TGTGCCAGCAGCTTAAGCGTGGGGTGGGGAGTCACAGATACGCAGTATTTT
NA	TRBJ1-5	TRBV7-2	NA	CASSFSEGNQPQHF	TGTGCCAGCAGCTTTTCGGAGGGGAATCAGCCCCAGCATTTT
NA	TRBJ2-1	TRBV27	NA	CASSMEAFLPGEQFF	TGTGCCAGCAGTATGGAGGCCTTCCTACCGGGTGAGCAGTTCTTC
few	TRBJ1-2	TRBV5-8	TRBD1	CASSGNRDREFYTF	TGTGCCAGCAGCGGAAACCGGGACAGGGAATTCTACACCTTC
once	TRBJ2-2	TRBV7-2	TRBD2	CASSDSTSGSITGELFF	TGTGCCAGCAGCGATTCCACTAGCGGGAGTATCACCGGGGAGCTGTTTTTT
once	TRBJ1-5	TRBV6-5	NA	CASTQASNQPQHF	TGTGCCAGCACACAGGCGAGCAATCAGCCCCAGCATTTT
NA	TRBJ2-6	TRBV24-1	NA	CATSDPTREPGANVLTF	TGTGCCACCAGTGATCCGACTCGGGAACCTGGGGCCAACGTCCTGACTTTC
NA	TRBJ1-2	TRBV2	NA	CASSSDRAGYTF	TGTGCCAGCAGTTCCGACAGAGCTGGCTACACCTTC
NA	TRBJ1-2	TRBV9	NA	CASAGAGNYGYTF	TGTGCCAGCGCAGGGGCGGGTAACTATGGCTACACCTTC
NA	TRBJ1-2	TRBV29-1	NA	CSARDRNYGYTF	TGCAGCGCCCGAGACAGGAACTATGGCTACACCTTC
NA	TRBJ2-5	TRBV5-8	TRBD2	CASSLGSSGDWETQYF	TGTGCCAGCAGCTTGGGTTCTAGCGGTGATTGGGAGACCCAGTACTTC
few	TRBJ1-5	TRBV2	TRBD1	CASSAGTDIYQPQHF	TGTGCCAGCAGTGCCGGGACAGATATATATCAGCCCCAGCATTTT
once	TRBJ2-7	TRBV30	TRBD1	CAWSAGQGIYEQYF	TGTGCCTGGAGCGCGGGACAGGGCATCTACGAGCAGTACTTC
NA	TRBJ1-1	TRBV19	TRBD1	CASGEGQGAAEAFF	TGTGCCAGTGGGGAAGGACAGGGGGCGGCTGAAGCTTTCTTT